This T cell receptor (beta chain) was identified in a study of human T cells and chemical hapten exposure. On the study more broadly: Minor pooled library volume differences mainly drove per-sample TCR yield variation.

From germline, CDR1 is SGHNT and CDR2 YYREEE (reference sequence). This CDR3 has 14 amino acids. J gave up 6 bases and V 3 bases, and 8 bases lay outside the gene matches. Time point reported: healthy volunteer bleed at 6 weeks. Unfractionated whole blood yielded total RNA. The study used a library that attached unique molecular identifiers to individual cDNA molecules. TCRdb redid the calling of the RACE reads with MiXCR, one entry per CDR3 protein. The sample holds approximately 34,000 distinct CDR3 sequences; about 5.5% are singletons and the top ten take more than 10%. This clonotype has more than one count but fewer than ten. The antigen is unknown. Findings and caveats of the study: Unchanged with DPC sensitization were TCRs above 1 in 1000 frequency.

This chain links TRBV5-4 with TRBJ2-7; 8 bases fit TRBD2. This clonotype was obtained from a human donor in good health. Some clones in this sample may be carry-over from other donors' samples. Sequenced input: whole blood. The CDR3 sequence: CASSSAGTSGEQYF. In nucleotides, the CDR3 is TGTGCCAGCAGCTCAGCCGGGACTAGTGGCGAGCAGTACTTC.